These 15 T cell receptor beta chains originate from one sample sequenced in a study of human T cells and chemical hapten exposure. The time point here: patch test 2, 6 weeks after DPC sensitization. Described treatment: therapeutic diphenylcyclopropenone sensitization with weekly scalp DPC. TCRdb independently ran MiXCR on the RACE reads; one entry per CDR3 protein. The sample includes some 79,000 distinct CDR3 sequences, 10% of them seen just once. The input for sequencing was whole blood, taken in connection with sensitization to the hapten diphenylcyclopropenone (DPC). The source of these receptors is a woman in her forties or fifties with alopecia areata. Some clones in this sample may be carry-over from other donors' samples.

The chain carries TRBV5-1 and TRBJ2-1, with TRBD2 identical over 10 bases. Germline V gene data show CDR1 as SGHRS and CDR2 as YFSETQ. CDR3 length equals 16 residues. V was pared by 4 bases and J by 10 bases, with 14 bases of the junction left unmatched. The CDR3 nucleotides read TGCGCCAGCAGCATGACAAGCGGGAGGGCCTTGAAGGAGCAGTTCTTC. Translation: CASSMTSGRALKEQFF.

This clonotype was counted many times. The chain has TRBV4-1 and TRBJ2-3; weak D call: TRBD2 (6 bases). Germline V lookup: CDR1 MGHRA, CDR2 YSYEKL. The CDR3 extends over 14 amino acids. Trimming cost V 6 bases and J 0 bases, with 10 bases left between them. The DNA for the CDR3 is TGCGCCAGCAGGATAGCGGCCAGCACAGATACGCAGTATTTT. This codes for CASRIAASTDTQYF.

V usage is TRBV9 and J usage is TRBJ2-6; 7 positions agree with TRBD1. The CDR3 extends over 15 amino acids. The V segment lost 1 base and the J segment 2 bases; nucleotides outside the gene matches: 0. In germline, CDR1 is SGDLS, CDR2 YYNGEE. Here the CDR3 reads CASSVRGPGANVLTF. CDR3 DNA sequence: TGTGCCAGCAGCGTAAGGGGGCCTGGGGCCAACGTCCTGACTTTC.

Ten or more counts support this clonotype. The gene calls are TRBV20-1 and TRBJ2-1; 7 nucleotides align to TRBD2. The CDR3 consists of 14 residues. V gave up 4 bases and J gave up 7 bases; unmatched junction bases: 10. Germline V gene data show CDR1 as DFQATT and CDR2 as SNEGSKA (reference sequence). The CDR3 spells CSATLGGGYNEQFF. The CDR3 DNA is TGCAGTGCTACCTTAGGCGGGGGTTATAATGAGCAGTTCTTC.

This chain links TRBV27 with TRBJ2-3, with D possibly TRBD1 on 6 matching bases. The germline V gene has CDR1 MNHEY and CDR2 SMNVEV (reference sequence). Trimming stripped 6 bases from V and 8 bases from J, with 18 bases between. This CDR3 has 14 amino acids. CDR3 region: CASRTPWGPGTQYF. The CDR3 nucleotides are TGTGCCAGCAGGACCCCTTGGGGGCCGGGTACGCAGTATTTT.

This chain's CDR3 is CATSRDLAAIDGYTF. CDR3 DNA sequence: TGTGCCACCAGCAGAGATCTGGCCGCCATAGATGGCTACACCTTC. The chain has TRBV15 and TRBJ1-2; D remains ambiguous. In germline, CDR1 is LNHNV, CDR2 YYDKDF (reference sequence). V was cut by 0 bases and J by 6 bases, with 14 bases left in between. The CDR3 is 15 residues long.

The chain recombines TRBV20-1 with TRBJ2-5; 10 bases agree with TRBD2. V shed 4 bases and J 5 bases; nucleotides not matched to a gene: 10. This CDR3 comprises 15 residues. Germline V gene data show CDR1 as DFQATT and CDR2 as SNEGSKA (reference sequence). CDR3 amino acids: CSATSGSGYGETQYF. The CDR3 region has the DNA TGCAGTGCTACTAGCGGGAGCGGCTACGGTGAGACCCAGTACTTC.

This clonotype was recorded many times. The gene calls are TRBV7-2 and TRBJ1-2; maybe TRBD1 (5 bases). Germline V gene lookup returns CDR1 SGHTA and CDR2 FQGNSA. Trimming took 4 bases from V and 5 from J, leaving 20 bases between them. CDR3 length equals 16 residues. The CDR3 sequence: CASSSRFFVWGYGYTF. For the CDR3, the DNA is TGTGCCAGCAGCTCCCGGTTTTTCGTTTGGGGGTATGGCTACACCTTC.

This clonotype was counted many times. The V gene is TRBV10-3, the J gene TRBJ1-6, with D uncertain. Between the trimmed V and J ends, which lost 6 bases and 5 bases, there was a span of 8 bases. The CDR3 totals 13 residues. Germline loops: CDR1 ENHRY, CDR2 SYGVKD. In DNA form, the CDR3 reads TGTGCCATCAGAGCAGGAGATAATTCACCCCTCCACTTT. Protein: CAIRAGDNSPLHF.

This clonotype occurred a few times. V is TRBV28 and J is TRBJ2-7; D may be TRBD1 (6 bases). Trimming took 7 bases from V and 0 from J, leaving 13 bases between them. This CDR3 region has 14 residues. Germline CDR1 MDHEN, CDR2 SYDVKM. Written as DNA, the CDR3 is TGTGCCAGCACCCTGACAGGAGGCTCCTACGAGCAGTACTTC. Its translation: CASTLTGGSYEQYF.

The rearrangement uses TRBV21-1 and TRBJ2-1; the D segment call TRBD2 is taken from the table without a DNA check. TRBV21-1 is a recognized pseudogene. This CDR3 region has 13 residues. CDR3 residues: CASSGGTPSEQFF. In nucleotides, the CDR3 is TGTGCCAGCTCCGGAGGGACCCCGAGCGAGCAGTTCTTC.

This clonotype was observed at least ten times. CDR3 nucleotides: TGTGCCAGCAGCCCGACAGAGAACACTGAAGCTTTCTTT. Encoded protein: CASSPTENTEAFF. The chain has TRBV3-1 and TRBJ1-1; tentatively, D is TRBD1 (5 bases). V was pared by 4 bases and J by 1 base, with 7 bases between. The germline V gene has CDR1 LGHDT and CDR2 YNNKEL (reference sequence). CDR3 length: 13 residues.

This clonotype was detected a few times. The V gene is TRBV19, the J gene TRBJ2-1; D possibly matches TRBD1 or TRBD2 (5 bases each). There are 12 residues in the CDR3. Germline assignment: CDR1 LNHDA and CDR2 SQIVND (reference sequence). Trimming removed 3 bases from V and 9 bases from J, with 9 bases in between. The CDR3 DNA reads TGTGCCAGTAGTATGGGGGTTGCTGAGCAGTTCTTC. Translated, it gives CASSMGVAEQFF. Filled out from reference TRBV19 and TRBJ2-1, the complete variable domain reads DGGITQSPKYLFRKEGQNVTLSCEQNLNHDAMYWYRQDPGQGLRLIYYSQIVNDFQKGDIAEGYSVSREKKESFPLTVTSAQKNPTAFYLCASSMGVAEQFFGPGTRLTVL.

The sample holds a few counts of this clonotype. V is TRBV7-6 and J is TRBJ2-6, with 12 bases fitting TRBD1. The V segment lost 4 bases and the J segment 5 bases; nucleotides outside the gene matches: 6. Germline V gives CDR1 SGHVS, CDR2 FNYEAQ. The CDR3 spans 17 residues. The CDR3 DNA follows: TGTGCCAGCAGCTGGGACAGGGGGCTCGGTAGGGCCAACGTCCTGACTTTC. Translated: CASSWDRGLGRANVLTF. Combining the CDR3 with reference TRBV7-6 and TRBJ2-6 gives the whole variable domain GAGVSQSPRYKVTKRGQDVALRCDPISGHVSLYWYRQALGQGPEFLTYFNYEAQQDKSGLPNDRFSAERPEGSISTLTIQRTEQRDSAMYRCASSWDRGLGRANVLTFGAGSRLTVL.

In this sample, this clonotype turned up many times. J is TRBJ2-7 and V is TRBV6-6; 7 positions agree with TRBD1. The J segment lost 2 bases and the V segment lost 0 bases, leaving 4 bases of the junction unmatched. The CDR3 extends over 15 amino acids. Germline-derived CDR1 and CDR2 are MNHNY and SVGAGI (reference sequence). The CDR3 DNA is TGTGCCAGCAGTTACTCGGGGACAGTTGCCTACGAGCAGTACTTC. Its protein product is CASSYSGTVAYEQYF.